The sample holds many counts of the clone carrying this T cell receptor beta chain. Trimming stripped 3 bases from V and 5 bases from J, with 13 bases between. The CDR3 is 14 amino acids. This record belongs to a study of T cells in Graves' hyperthyroidism and ophthalmopathy. RNA transcripts served as the template for amplifying TCR beta CDR3 regions. HTBI primers drove first-round RT-PCR of the TCR CDR3. TCRdb recomputed calls from the multiplex PCR reads with MiXCR, one row per CDR3 protein. Of approximately 28,000 distinct CDR3 sequences in the sample, nearly 45% are singletons; the top ten hold about 9.4%.

The specimen was blood. The origin of this receptor is a woman under 40 with Graves' hyperthyroidism. The chain uses TRBV12-3 or TRBV12-4 and TRBJ2-5; D possibly uses TRBD1 or TRBD2 (5 bases each). CDR3 sequence reads: CASSFKGPLETQYF. Here the CDR3 DNA reads TGTGCCAGCAGTTTTAAGGGACCATTGGAGACCCAGTACTTC.